Each of the 18 T cell receptor beta chains below was sequenced from the same sample in a study of cytomegalovirus exposure and HLA in healthy donors (dated by TCRdb to about 2017). Receptor amplification or capture employed the immunoSEQ multiplex PCR assay. For the multiplex PCR, a mixture combining 60 forward primers for TCR Vbeta segments and 13 reverse primers for TCR Jbeta segments was used. Drawn from immuneACCESS, this table holds only the in-frame rearrangements with V and J called that TCRdb kept. Clones are partly lost; checked studies trace under half to an unresolved V gene and leave the rest unexplained. The sample table lists some 120,000 clones, about 81% of them with a count of one. Approximately 3% of the sample goes to the ten largest clones. The sequencing sample was made of PBMCs. The receptors originated from a woman between 40 and 50 years old in good health and CMV-seropositive.

The chain uses TRBV10-2 and TRBJ2-1; D ambiguous. The CDR3 extends over 10 amino acids. V was clipped by 7 bases and J by 12 bases, with 10 bases between them. Germline V gene data show CDR1 as WSHSY and CDR2 as SAAADI. The CDR3 coding sequence is TGCGCCAGCAACTATTCGGGGCAGTTCTTC. Translating it yields CASNYSGQFF.

The genes are TRBV4-3 and TRBJ2-1; 9 nucleotides agree with TRBD1. This CDR3 comprises 16 residues. Trimming took 3 bases from V and 1 from J; bases not matched to a gene: 4. Germline CDR1 LGHNA, CDR2 YSLEER. The CDR3 spells CASSQGGQGSYNEQFF. The CDR3 nucleotides are TGCGCCAGCAGCCAGGGGGGACAGGGTTCCTACAATGAGCAGTTCTTC.

This chain connects TRBV19 to TRBJ1-2; 8 bases are shared with TRBD1. This CDR3 comprises 16 residues. V trimming: 5 bases; J trimming: 5 bases; junction bases outside the gene matches: 13. The germline V gene encodes CDR1 LNHDA and CDR2 SQIVND (reference sequence). The CDR3 nucleotides are TGTGCCAGTAGTTCCAGTCAGCGGACAGGGATTTATGGCTACACCTTC. It codes for CASSSSQRTGIYGYTF. The full variable domain, completed using reference TRBV19 and TRBJ1-2, is DGGITQSPKYLFRKEGQNVTLSCEQNLNHDAMYWYRQDPGQGLRLIYYSQIVNDFQKGDIAEGYSVSREKKESFPLTVTSAQKNPTAFYLCASSSSQRTGIYGYTFGSGTRLTVV.

The chain couples TRBV27 to TRBJ2-1; D is uncertain. This CDR3 has 15 residues. CDR1 and CDR2 (germline): MNHEY, SMNVEV (reference sequence). V was shortened by 0 bases and J by 6 bases, with 12 bases between the two germline ends. The CDR3 protein is CASSLSTVPGNEQFF. The CDR3 DNA reads as TGTGCCAGCAGTTTATCGACGGTGCCGGGCAATGAGCAGTTCTTC.

V usage is TRBV4-3 and J usage is TRBJ2-5; possibly TRBD2 for D (5 bases). Germline V lookup: CDR1 LGHNA, CDR2 YSLEER. The CDR3 is 14 residues long. V lost 4 bases and J lost 2, with 11 bases in between. CDR3 protein: CASSRGLDQETQYF. The DNA of the CDR3 is TGCGCCAGCAGCCGAGGACTGGATCAAGAGACCCAGTACTTC.

The V and J genes are TRBV19 and TRBJ1-1, with 8 positions matching TRBD1. J lost 5 bases, V lost 3 bases, and 5 bases had no gene match. CDR3 size: 14 residues. The germline gives CDR1 LNHDA, CDR2 SQIVND (reference sequence). CDR3 sequence (DNA): TGTGCCAGTAGTATCCAGGGGGCAGGGACTGAAGCTTTCTTT. It specifies CASSIQGAGTEAFF.

The table lists this clone with a few counts. The chain carries TRBV30 and TRBJ1-1, with D possibly matching TRBD1 (5 bases). Between the trimmed V and J ends, which lost 2 bases and 3 bases, there was a span of 10 bases. Germline CDR1 GTSNPN, CDR2 SVGIG (reference sequence). The CDR3 sequence is 13 residues long. The CDR3 nucleotides are TGTGCCTGGAGTAAGGGGTATTACACTGAAGCTTTCTTT. As protein: CAWSKGYYTEAFF.

The chain recombines TRBV28 with TRBJ2-3; possibly TRBD2 for D (5 bases). Looked up from germline, CDR1 is MDHEN and CDR2 is SYDVKM. Trimming stripped 3 bases from V and 6 bases from J, with 10 bases between. The length of the CDR3 is 13 residues. CDR3 sequence reads: CASSFRERDTQYF. The CDR3 DNA sequence: TGTGCCAGCAGTTTCCGAGAGCGGGATACGCAGTATTTT.

The DNA of the CDR3 is TGTGCCAGCAGTTACTTGGGACAGCCGTATTTT. Translated, it gives CASSYLGQPYF. The chain recombines TRBV6-5 with TRBJ2-3; 7 bases are shared with TRBD1. Germline V gene lookup returns CDR1 MNHEY and CDR2 SVGAGI. V was clipped by 1 base and J by 14 bases; unmatched bases: 3. This CDR3 has 11 residues.

The chain links TRBV19 to TRBJ1-5; D is perhaps TRBD1 (6 bases). This CDR3 has 14 residues. Germline V gene lookup returns CDR1 LNHDA and CDR2 SQIVND (reference sequence). Trimming removed 4 bases from V and 3 bases from J, with 10 bases in between. The CDR3 here is CASSRQVDNQPQHF. The CDR3 DNA is TGTGCCAGTAGTAGACAGGTTGACAATCAGCCCCAGCATTTT.

The V and J genes are TRBV6-5 and TRBJ1-2; the match to TRBD1 covers 7 bases. Germline V gene data show CDR1 as MNHEY and CDR2 as SVGAGI. V lost 0 bases and J lost 4; bases outside the gene matches: 8. The CDR3 runs 16 residues. The CDR3 reads CASSYSGQATPYGYTF. The CDR3 DNA reads as TGTGCCAGCAGTTACTCCGGACAGGCAACTCCCTATGGCTACACCTTC.

V usage is TRBV5-1 and J usage is TRBJ2-3; the match to TRBD2 covers 11 bases. The junction had 10 bases not matched to a gene; V was cut back by 0 bases and J by 4 bases. Germline V CDR1 and CDR2: SGHRS, YFSETQ. The CDR3 length is 18 residues. The CDR3 loop is CASSLEASGGSRSDTQYF. The CDR3 DNA reads as TGCGCCAGCAGCTTGGAGGCTAGCGGGGGGTCGAGATCAGATACGCAGTATTTT.

This chain links TRBV7-9 with TRBJ2-7, with a weak D call TRBD2 (6 bases). The CDR3 runs 14 residues. Germline assignment: CDR1 SEHNR and CDR2 FQNEAQ (reference sequence). Trimming cost V 5 bases and J 3 bases, with 14 bases left between them. In nucleotides, the CDR3 is TGTGCCAGCAGCCGGGACCGGGGGTACTACGAGCAGTACTTC. It encodes CASSRDRGYYEQYF.

As regards this clone: Mismatch with germline at one junction end may stem from a read error. The rearrangement joins TRBV7-9 to TRBJ2-1; 7 bases agree with TRBD1. Germline lookup yields CDR1 SEHNR and CDR2 FQNEAQ (reference sequence). CDR3 length: 13 amino acids. The CDR3 region is CTSSLRQGGEQFF. DNA of the CDR3: TGTACCAGCAGCCTTAGACAGGGCGGTGAGCAGTTCTTC.

The chain links TRBV6-6 to TRBJ1-2, with D tentatively TRBD1 (5 bases). Between the trimmed V and J ends, which lost 2 bases and 6 bases, there was a span of 10 bases. Germline CDR1 MNHNY, CDR2 SVGAGI (reference sequence). The CDR3 length is 13 residues. CDR3 in DNA: TGTGCCAGCAGTTACGGGAGGGGCGATGGCTACACCTTC. Translation gives CASSYGRGDGYTF.

The V and J genes are TRBV30 and TRBJ1-1, with D uncertain. CDR1 is GTSNPN and CDR2 is SVGIG in the germline V gene (reference sequence). Trimming left V 4 bases short and J 2 bases short, with 5 bases between. The CDR3 runs 11 residues. The CDR3 reads CAWTKNTEAFF. The CDR3 bases are TGTGCCTGGACCAAAAACACTGAAGCTTTCTTT.

The chain has TRBV5-6 and TRBJ1-5; 9 bases are a match to TRBD1. The CDR3 sequence is 18 residues long. J lost 0 bases, V lost 3 bases, and 10 bases had no gene match. Germline V lookup: CDR1 SGHDT, CDR2 YYEEEE. The chain's CDR3 is CASSSSKTGGFSNQPQHF. As DNA, the CDR3 is TGTGCCAGCAGCTCATCAAAGACAGGGGGGTTTAGCAATCAGCCCCAGCATTTT.

V and J are TRBV9 and TRBJ1-2; TRBD1 is a possible D gene (5 bases). Germline assignment: CDR1 SGDLS and CDR2 YYNGEE. The CDR3 length is 12 residues. Trimming shortened V by 4 bases and J by 14 bases, and 18 bases separated the two germline ends. CDR3 in DNA: TGTGCCAGCAGCATAGGACAAGCGGAGTCGACCTTC. Translating gives CASSIGQAESTF.